Listed here are 7 T cell receptor beta chains from one sample, sequenced in a study of blood T cell repertoires in COVID-19. Generated by immunoSEQ multiplex PCR, the TCRdb table keeps only in-frame clones and is missing some. The table shows about 300,000 clones, with about nine tenths occurring only once. The sequenced sample consisted of peripheral blood. These receptors were taken from a woman in her twenties or thirties with COVID-19, enrolled during active disease.

V usage is TRBV19 and J usage is TRBJ2-7, with 10 bases fitting TRBD1. Looked up from germline, CDR1 is LNHDA and CDR2 is SQIVND (reference sequence). Trimming at V came to 4 bases and at J to 2 bases, leaving 5 bases not matched to a gene. This CDR3 has 15 amino acids. The CDR3 region is CASSTAGTGAYEQYF. The CDR3 region has the DNA TGTGCCAGTAGTACCGCCGGGACAGGGGCCTACGAGCAGTACTTC.

This rearrangement joins TRBV7-8 to TRBJ2-5; no firm D call. This CDR3 contains 14 residues. Trimming stripped 1 base from V and 2 bases from J, with 8 bases between. Germline loops: CDR1 SGHVS, CDR2 FQNEAQ. As DNA, the CDR3 is TGTGCCAGCAGCTTAGAACAAGTACAAGAGACCCAGTACTTC. It translates to CASSLEQVQETQYF.

The rearrangement joins TRBV4-2 to TRBJ2-5, with 8 bases aligning to TRBD1. Germline V gene data show CDR1 as LGHNA and CDR2 as YNFKEQ. Trimming at V came to 1 base and at J to 7 bases, leaving 8 bases not matched to a gene. The CDR3 is 15 residues long. CDR3 sequence: CASSQVGQGARTQYF. For the CDR3, the DNA is TGTGCCAGCAGCCAAGTGGGGCAGGGGGCGAGGACCCAGTACTTC.

The rearrangement links TRBV18 to TRBJ2-7; TRBD1 matches 7 bases. CDR3 size: 14 residues. The germline gives CDR1 KGHSH, CDR2 LQKENI. The V gene end was trimmed by 2 bases and the J gene end by 2 bases; junction bases not matched to a gene: 3. CDR3 loop: CASSPGTEAYEQYF. CDR3 in DNA: TGTGCCAGCTCACCAGGGACAGAGGCCTACGAGCAGTACTTC. Full variable domain (missing parts from reference TRBV18 and TRBJ2-7): NAGVMQNPRHLVRRRGQEARLRCSPMKGHSHVYWYRQLPEEGLKFMVYLQKENIIDESGMPKERFSAEFPKEGPSILRIQQVVRGDSAAYFCASSPGTEAYEQYFGPGTRLTVT.

The chain joins TRBV3-1 (or the pseudogene TRBV3-2) to TRBJ1-2; D is ambiguous. The CDR3 sequence is 12 residues long. Germline CDR1 is LGHDT and CDR2 is YNNKEL (reference sequence). The germline V and J ends were trimmed by 4 bases and 8 bases, with 11 bases remaining between them. CDR3 DNA sequence: TGTGCCAGCAGCCTGAGAGAAAGAGGCTACACCTTC. It codes for CASSLRERGYTF.

This clone appeared a single time. This chain's CDR3 is CASSVGLGSEKLFF. Written as DNA, the CDR3 is TGTGCCAGCAGCGTTGGACTGGGAAGTGAAAAACTGTTTTTT. This chain joins TRBV7-8 and TRBJ1-4; D gene unclear. The germline V gene encodes CDR1 SGHVS and CDR2 FQNEAQ. This CDR3 comprises 14 residues. Trimming took off 5 bases at V and 7 bases at J, with 14 bases between the two ends.

V is TRBV6-4 and J is TRBJ1-5; D ambiguous. Germline CDR1 MRHNA, CDR2 SNTAGT. The CDR3 totals 14 residues. The CDR3: CANGKVASNQPQHF. Here the CDR3 DNA reads TGTGCAAACGGGAAGGTGGCATCTAATCAGCCCCAGCATTTT.